These 22 T cell receptor beta chains were sequenced from one sample in a study of blood T cell repertoires in COVID-19. Libraries were prepared by immunoSEQ multiplex PCR; TCRdb keeps only in-frame clonotypes and omits some of them. In the table there are 130,000 or so clones, 60% to 85% of which are singletons. Sequencing was performed on peripheral blood. The receptors here all came from a man in his forties or fifties with acute or convalescent COVID-19.

CDR3 amino acids: CAFPRGGGTAGELFF. The DNA for the CDR3 is TGTGCCTTCCCCCGGGGTGGAGGTACGGCCGGGGAGCTGTTTTTT. This chain connects TRBV30 to TRBJ2-2; tentative D call: TRBD2 (5 bases). There are 15 residues in the CDR3. Trimming shortened V by 7 bases and J by 6 bases, and 21 bases separated the two germline ends. Germline CDR1 is GTSNPN and CDR2 is SVGIG (reference sequence).

V and J are TRBV25-1 and TRBJ1-6; weak D call: TRBD1 (6 bases). Trimming pared 8 bases from V and 5 bases from J, leaving 19 bases between. Germline CDR1 MGHDK, CDR2 SYGVNS. CDR3 length: 16 residues. This CDR3 reads CASVGGQGYDNSPLHF. CDR3 nucleotide sequence: TGTGCCAGCGTGGGTGGGCAGGGGTACGATAATTCACCCCTCCACTTT.

V gene TRBV7-2 combines with J gene TRBJ1-2; D gene unclear. The CDR3 extends over 14 amino acids. Per the germline V gene, CDR1 is SGHTA and CDR2 is FQGNSA. With 1 base removed from V and 8 bases from J, the gap between germline ends came to 14 bases. The CDR3 DNA reads as TGTGCCAGCAGCTTAGGTCTCCAGGATTGGGGCTACACCTTC. Translated: CASSLGLQDWGYTF.

This clone has only one observation. The chain recombines TRBV12-3 or TRBV12-4 with TRBJ2-1; D remains unclear. The V and J ends lost 7 bases and 10 bases respectively, with 14 bases between them. This CDR3 region has 12 residues. CDR3 coding DNA: TGTGCCAGCACCGACGGGTCTGGCGAGCAGTTCTTC. It translates to CASTDGSGEQFF.

The rearrangement links TRBV5-1 to TRBJ1-1; 8 positions agree with TRBD1. The CDR3 length is 15 residues. The germline CDR1 and CDR2 sequences are SGHRS and YFSETQ. The J segment lost 5 bases and the V segment lost 5 bases, leaving 11 bases of the junction unmatched. The CDR3 loop reads CASSYRGQGFTEAFF. The CDR3 DNA reads as TGCGCCAGCAGTTACAGAGGACAGGGTTTTACTGAAGCTTTCTTT.

The chain employs TRBV29-1 and TRBJ2-5, with D possibly TRBD2 on 7 matching bases. V lost 3 bases to trimming and J lost 1 base, with 15 bases between them. The CDR3 has 15 amino acids. CDR1 SQVTM and CDR2 ANQGSEA come from the germline V gene. CDR3 loop: CSVDVAGAGQETQYF. CDR3 DNA sequence: TGCAGCGTTGATGTTGCGGGGGCAGGCCAAGAGACCCAGTACTTC.

This clone came up a few times. The V gene is TRBV7-2, the J gene TRBJ2-3; 13 nucleotides line up with TRBD2. CDR1 SGHTA and CDR2 FQGNSA come from the germline V gene. The CDR3 has 17 amino acids. V lost 3 bases and J lost 2; bases outside the gene matches: 5. CDR3 nucleotide sequence: TGTGCCAGCAGCTTCGGACTAGCGGGGGACCTCACAGATACGCAGTATTTT. Translating gives CASSFGLAGDLTDTQYF.

This chain uses TRBV30 with TRBJ1-3; TRBD1 matches at 7 bases. Germline CDR1 is GTSNPN and CDR2 is SVGIG (reference sequence). The V segment lost 3 bases and the J segment 0 bases; nucleotides outside the gene matches: 2. This CDR3 spans 14 amino acids. This CDR3 reads CAWRGDSSGNTIYF. The DNA of the CDR3 is TGTGCCTGGAGGGGGGACAGCTCTGGAAACACCATATATTTT.

The gene calls are TRBV12-5 and TRBJ2-2; maybe TRBD1 (6 bases). CDR1 and CDR2 from the germline V gene are LGHNT and FRNRAP. The length of the CDR3 is 15 residues. Trimming pared 6 bases from V and 3 bases from J, leaving 14 bases between. The CDR3 protein is CASGPGTLHTGELFF. For the CDR3, the DNA is TGTGCTAGTGGGCCTGGGACACTTCACACCGGGGAGCTGTTTTTT.

This chain uses TRBV2 with TRBJ2-1; the D is unclear. Deletions cut 8 bases from V and 3 bases from J, with 5 bases between. The germline V gene encodes CDR1 SNHLY and CDR2 FYNNEI. The CDR3 length is 11 residues. DNA of the CDR3: TGTGCCAGCGCTAGCTACAATGAGCAGTTCTTC. Its protein is CASASYNEQFF.

This rearrangement joins TRBV3-1 (or the pseudogene TRBV3-2) to TRBJ1-3, with D uncertain. The CDR3 is 13 residues long. Germline V CDR1 and CDR2: LGHDT, YNNKEL (reference sequence). V gave up 7 bases and J gave up 2 bases, with 9 bases separating them. The CDR3 region has the DNA TGTGCCAGCAATGCCCGCGCTGGAAACACCATATATTTT. Its translation: CASNARAGNTIYF.

V usage is TRBV7-9 and J usage is TRBJ2-5; 7 nucleotides match TRBD1. Germline values: CDR1 SEHNR, CDR2 FQNEAQ (reference sequence). The CDR3 runs to 12 residues. The J segment lost 9 bases and the V segment lost 1 base, leaving 2 bases of the junction unmatched. CDR3 amino acids: CASSLGQGAQYF. The CDR3 DNA reads as TGTGCCAGCAGCTTAGGACAGGGTGCCCAGTACTTC.

This chain joins TRBV27 and TRBJ1-4; possible D gene TRBD1, 6 bases. CDR3 length: 16 amino acids. The V end was cut by 6 bases, the J end by 0 bases, with 14 bases between. The germline V gene has CDR1 MNHEY and CDR2 SMNVEV (reference sequence). CDR3 bases: TGTGCCAGCAGAGGACAGCCTTTTACAACTAATGAAAAACTGTTTTTT. It is translated as CASRGQPFTTNEKLFF.

This clone was found many times. The V and J genes are TRBV14 and TRBJ2-1; 7 nucleotides line up with TRBD1. The germline V gene has CDR1 SGHDN and CDR2 FVKESK. This CDR3 is built from 14 residues. The V gene end was trimmed by 4 bases and the J gene end by 5 bases; junction bases not matched to a gene: 5. The CDR3 loop reads CASSPVDRNNEQFF. In DNA, the CDR3 is TGTGCCAGCAGCCCCGTGGACAGGAACAATGAGCAGTTCTTC.

The CDR3 DNA follows: TGTGCCAGCAGCCAAGTTTCGGGAAATGAAGCTTTCTTT. Encoded protein: CASSQVSGNEAFF. V gene TRBV3-1 (or the pseudogene TRBV3-2) combines with J gene TRBJ1-1, with D uncertain. From germline, CDR1 is LGHDT and CDR2 YNNKEL (reference sequence). The CDR3 is made up of 13 amino acids. V was clipped by 1 base and J by 7 bases, with 10 bases between them.

This clone was observed a few times. The V gene is TRBV6-5, the J gene TRBJ1-2, with 8 bases lining up with TRBD1. CDR1 is MNHEY and CDR2 is SVGAGI in the germline V gene. The CDR3 has 12 amino acids. The J segment lost 8 bases and the V segment lost 8 bases, leaving 7 bases of the junction unmatched. Here the CDR3 reads CASLDREVGYTF. The CDR3 DNA is TGTGCCAGCCTGGACAGGGAAGTGGGCTACACCTTC.

V usage is TRBV30 and J usage is TRBJ1-1; tentative D call: TRBD1 (6 bases). Trimming shortened V by 5 bases and J by 4 bases, and 11 bases separated the two germline ends. Germline V CDR1 and CDR2: GTSNPN, SVGIG (reference sequence). The CDR3 spans 12 residues. The CDR3 loop is CAWGQRGTEAFF. CDR3 coding DNA: TGTGCCTGGGGACAGCGGGGCACTGAAGCTTTCTTT.

This chain joins TRBV30 and TRBJ2-6; TRBD1 matches 9 bases. The CDR3 contains 14 residues. Germline assignment: CDR1 GTSNPN and CDR2 SVGIG (reference sequence). Unmatched junction bases numbered 0, after V lost 5 bases and J lost 1 base. The CDR3 here is CAWGTGSGANVLTF. The CDR3 DNA follows: TGTGCCTGGGGGACAGGGTCTGGGGCCAACGTCCTGACTTTC.

This clone appeared a few times. The V call is TRBV6-1, the J call TRBJ2-7; D is uncertain. The CDR3 has 14 amino acids. Trimming took off 1 base at V and 0 bases at J, with 7 bases between the two ends. CDR1 and CDR2 (germline): MNHNS, SASEGT. CDR3 residues: CASSEGSGSYEQYF. Here the CDR3 DNA reads TGTGCCAGCAGTGAAGGGTCAGGCTCCTACGAGCAGTACTTC.

This chain's CDR3 is CASSYSTGNRGYTF. CDR3 coding DNA: TGTGCCAGCAGTTACTCTACAGGGAACCGTGGCTACACCTTC. The chain uses TRBV6-5 and TRBJ1-2; D is possibly TRBD1 (6 bases). Trimming removed 0 bases at V and 7 bases at J, with 12 bases between. Germline assignment: CDR1 MNHEY and CDR2 SVGAGI. This CDR3 is 14 amino acids long.

CDR3 amino acids: CASSLRLAEYNEQFF. CDR3 DNA sequence: TGTGCCAGCAGCCTACGACTAGCGGAATACAATGAGCAGTTCTTC. The chain combines TRBV13 with TRBJ2-1; TRBD2 matches at 9 bases. This CDR3 has 15 residues. In germline, CDR1 is PRHDT, CDR2 FYEKMQ (reference sequence). Trimming at V came to 5 bases and at J to 4 bases, leaving 6 bases not matched to a gene.

This chain joins TRBV27 and TRBJ2-7; 12 positions agree with TRBD2. Germline trimming cut 5 bases from V and 2 bases from J; bases unmatched to any gene: 13. Germline V gene lookup returns CDR1 MNHEY and CDR2 SMNVEV (reference sequence). The CDR3 spans 18 residues. This CDR3 is CASSPRRLAGAVAYEQYV. The CDR3 coding sequence is TGTGCCAGCAGTCCCCGGAGACTAGCGGGGGCCGTGGCCTACGAGCAGTACGTC.